These T cell receptor beta chains were read from a single sample in a study of CD8 T cells in Susac syndrome. TCRdb processed the immunoSEQ multiplex PCR reads anew with MiXCR; each CDR3 protein has one entry. Here the sample spans 120,000 to 150,000 distinct CDR3 sequences, around 94% being singletons. The specimen sequenced was CD8+ T cells from PBMCs. Receptor source: a human donor in good health. Both conserved end residues are part of each CDR3. D genes are given only for firm matches. Clone size is stated in some rows and not others, as once, few, many or a class when expanded.

v_gene	len	d_gene	j_gene	abundance	CDR3nt	CDR3aa
TRBV4-2	15	TRBD1	TRBJ2-7	-	TGTGCCAGCAGCGTTGAGGACAGGTCAAACTACGAGCAGTACTTC	CASSVEDRSNYEQYF
TRBV15	12	-	TRBJ1-4	-	TGTGCCACCCGGGGCCTAATCGAAAAACTGTTTTTT	CATRGLIEKLFF
TRBV9	15	-	TRBJ1-2	-	TGTGCCAGCAGCGTAGCCAGCAGGGGAGGGGAGGGCTACACCTTC	CASSVASRGGEGYTF
TRBV28	16	-	TRBJ2-3	-	TGTGCCAGCAGTTCCCTCCCGGGATCATCCACAGATACGCAGTATTTT	CASSSLPGSSTDTQYF
TRBV30	15	TRBD1	TRBJ1-1	-	TGTGCTTTACAACAGGGGAATCTTGGGAACACTGAAGCTTTCTTT	CALQQGNLGNTEAFF
TRBV7-8	16	TRBD2	TRBJ2-3	-	TGTGCCAGCAGCTTTGTAAGCGGGAGTAGCGCAGATACGCAGTATTTT	CASSFVSGSSADTQYF
TRBV7-9	13	-	TRBJ2-7	-	TGTGCCAGCAGCTTAGGGAGCCGAAACGAGCAGTACTTC	CASSLGSRNEQYF
TRBV7-9	10	-	TRBJ2-1	-	TGTGCCAGCAGCAATATGGAGCAGTTCTTC	CASSNMEQFF
TRBV6-5	15	TRBD1	TRBJ2-3	-	TGTGCCAGCAGCACAACAGGGGTTTTGGCAGATACGCAGTATTTT	CASSTTGVLADTQYF
TRBV5-5	13	TRBD2	TRBJ2-7	-	TGTGCCAGCAGGGGCGGGGGATCCTACGAGCAGTACTTC	CASRGGGSYEQYF
TRBV15	15	-	TRBJ1-5	-	TGTGCCACCAGCAGATTCCAGGGGAGTCCGCAGCCCCAGCATTTT	CATSRFQGSPQPQHF
TRBV7-2	15	TRBD2	TRBJ2-3	-	TGTGCCAGCAGCTCAAGCCCGGGAGGACTAGATACGCAGTATTTT	CASSSSPGGLDTQYF
TRBV25-1	14	-	TRBJ2-5	-	TGTGCCAGCAGTGAATTCAACAGCCAAGAGACCCAGTACTTC	CASSEFNSQETQYF
TRBV20-1	14	TRBD1	TRBJ2-7	-	TGCAGTGCTAGAGATGGGGGACAGGCCTACGAGCAGTACTTC	CSARDGGQAYEQYF
TRBV19	13	-	TRBJ2-1	-	TGTGCCAGTAGTATGGACCACAGGAATGAGCAGTTCTTC	CASSMDHRNEQFF
TRBV29-1	12	-	TRBJ2-1	-	TGCAGCGTTGTAGGCAGATTCAATGAGCAGTTCTTC	CSVVGRFNEQFF
TRBV2	11	-	TRBJ2-7	few	TGTGCCAGCAGTGAAGGGTACGAGCAGTACTTC	CASSEGYEQYF
TRBV19	14	-	TRBJ2-1	-	TGTGCCAGTAGTATTGGCAGCTCCTACAATGAGCAGTTCTTC	CASSIGSSYNEQFF
TRBV27	13	-	TRBJ1-5	-	TGTGCCAGCGGCTCCGGGTCCCAACAGCCCCAGCATTTT	CASGSGSQQPQHF
TRBV27	13	-	TRBJ2-7	-	TGTGCCAGCAGTCCGTGGACTCGTTTTGAGCAGTACTTC	CASSPWTRFEQYF
TRBV27	15	TRBD2	TRBJ2-1	-	TGTGCCAGCAGTCAGACTAGCGGGATCACCAATGAGCAGTTCTTC	CASSQTSGITNEQFF
TRBV4-3	14	-	TRBJ2-7	-	TGCGCCAGCAGCCAAGATAACACCGGGTACGAGCAGTACTTC	CASSQDNTGYEQYF
TRBV4-3	17	TRBD1	TRBJ1-2	-	TGCGCCAGCAGCCGTGACAGGGGCCCCCTCACTAACTATGGCTACACCTTC	CASSRDRGPLTNYGYTF
TRBV28	12	-	TRBJ1-2	once	TGTGCCAGCAGAACCCGGGGCTCTGGCTACACCTTC	CASRTRGSGYTF
TRBV2	15	TRBD1	TRBJ2-7	-	TGTGCCAGCAGTGAAGGGGACAGTGGATCCTACGAGCAGTACTTC	CASSEGDSGSYEQYF
TRBV28	15	TRBD2	TRBJ2-5	-	TGTGCCAGCAGTTCTTTACTAGCGGGCCCAGAGACCCAGTACTTC	CASSSLLAGPETQYF